This T cell receptor beta chain appears in the sequencing data of a study of metastatic and nonmetastatic thyroid tumors. The wider study: The authors compared repertoires across blood and tumor or nodule tissue from malignant and benign thyroid patients.

This clone turned up a few times. Using MiXCR, TCRdb reanalyzed the PCR reads. The sample holds approximately 60,000 clones; less than 30% are singletons and the top ten take about 16%. Every patient underwent thyroid surgery untreated. The receptor's source is a female donor with papillary thyroid cancer or a benign thyroid nodule (not recorded which). Some clones in this sample may be carry-over from other donors' samples. Material: blood.

CDR3 coding DNA: TGTGCCAGCAGAACCGCGCCGAACACTGAAGCTTTCTTT. Its translation: CASRTAPNTEAFF. The chain recombines TRBV6-1 with TRBJ1-1; D not certain. CDR1 and CDR2 (germline): MNHNS, SASEGT. V was pared by 6 bases and J by 1 base, with 9 bases between. This CDR3 is built from 13 residues.